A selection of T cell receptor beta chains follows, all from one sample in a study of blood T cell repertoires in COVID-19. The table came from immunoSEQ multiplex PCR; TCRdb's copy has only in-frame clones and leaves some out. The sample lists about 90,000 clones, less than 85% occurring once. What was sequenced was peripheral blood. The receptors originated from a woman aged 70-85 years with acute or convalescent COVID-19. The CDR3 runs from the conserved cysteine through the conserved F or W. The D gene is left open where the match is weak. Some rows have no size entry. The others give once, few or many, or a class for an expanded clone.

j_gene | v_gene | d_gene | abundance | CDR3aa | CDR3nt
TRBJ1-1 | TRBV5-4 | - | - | CASSSTLAAEAFF | TGTGCCAGCAGCTCCACCTTGGCCGCTGAAGCTTTCTTT
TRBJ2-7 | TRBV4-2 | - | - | CASSSTGSGYEQYF | TGTGCCAGCAGCTCAACAGGGTCCGGCTACGAGCAGTACTTC
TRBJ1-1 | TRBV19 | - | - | CASTVGVSEAFF | TGTGCCAGTACAGTAGGGGTCTCTGAAGCTTTCTTT
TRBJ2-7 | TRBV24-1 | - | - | CATSDTAGGTLDEQYF | TGTGCCACCAGTGATACGGCCGGGGGGACACTAGACGAGCAGTACTTC
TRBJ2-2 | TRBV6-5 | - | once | CASREGLNTGELFF | TGTGCCAGCAGGGAGGGACTTAACACCGGGGAGCTGTTTTTT
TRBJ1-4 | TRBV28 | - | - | CASSSQGHGEKLFF | TGTGCCAGCAGTTCTCAGGGGCACGGTGAAAAACTGTTTTTT
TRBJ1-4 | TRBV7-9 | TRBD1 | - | CASSFGGQGSEKLFF | TGTGCCAGCAGCTTCGGGGGACAGGGGAGTGAAAAACTGTTTTTT
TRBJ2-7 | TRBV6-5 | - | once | CASSYSRGALNEQYF | TGTGCCAGCAGTTACTCGAGAGGAGCTCTTAACGAGCAGTACTTC
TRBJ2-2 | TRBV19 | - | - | CASNLGGGSGTGELFF | TGTGCCAGTAATTTGGGGGGCGGGAGTGGCACCGGGGAGCTGTTTTTT
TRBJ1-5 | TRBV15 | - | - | CATKHGEPDQPQHF | TGTGCCACCAAACACGGGGAACCCGATCAGCCCCAGCATTTT
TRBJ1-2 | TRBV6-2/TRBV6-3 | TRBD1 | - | CASSWNRGLSDGYTF | TGTGCCAGCAGTTGGAACAGGGGGCTGAGCGATGGCTACACCTTC
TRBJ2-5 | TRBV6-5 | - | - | CASSYGGRNFETQYF | TGTGCCAGCAGTTACGGAGGGAGGAACTTCGAGACCCAGTACTTC
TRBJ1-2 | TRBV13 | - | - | CASSLAPDYGYTF | TGTGCCAGCAGCTTAGCCCCCGACTATGGCTACACCTTC
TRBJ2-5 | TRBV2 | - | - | CASSNLAGRGLETQYF | TGTGCCAGCAGTAATCTAGCAGGGCGGGGATTGGAGACCCAGTACTTC
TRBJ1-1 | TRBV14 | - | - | CASSQEISMNTEAFF | TGTGCCAGCAGCCAAGAGATCAGTATGAACACTGAAGCTTTCTTT
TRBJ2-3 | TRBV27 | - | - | CASSQSDTQYF | TGTGCCAGCAGTCAGTCAGATACGCAGTATTTT
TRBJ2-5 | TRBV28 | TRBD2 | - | CASSPSPGTSDQETQYF | TGTGCCAGCAGCCCTTCCCCCGGGACTAGCGACCAAGAGACCCAGTACTTC
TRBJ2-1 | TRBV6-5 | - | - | CASSSVPLNEQFF | TGTGCCAGCTCTAGCGTCCCACTTAATGAGCAGTTCTTC
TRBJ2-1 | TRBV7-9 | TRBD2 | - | CASSLSSGLEQFF | TGTGCCAGCAGCTTGTCTAGCGGACTTGAGCAGTTCTTC